Below are 22 T cell receptor beta chains sequenced from a single sample in a study of OX40 agonist ivuxolimab in advanced cancers. Here immunoSEQ multiplex PCR was the method, and the copy in TCRdb shows in-frame clones only, minus some. Of tens of thousands of clones detected, approximately 91% appear once; the ten largest clones hold less than 30%. The sample in question was CD4+ or CD8+ T cells sorted from blood, obtained in a trial of the OX40 agonist ivuxolimab. These TCRs come from an adult with an advanced solid tumor such as melanoma, head and neck, liver or kidney cancer.

V is TRBV28 and J is TRBJ2-2, with 8 nucleotides matching TRBD2. The CDR3 length is 14 residues. Losses at the gene ends were 7 bases for V and 7 bases for J; bases not matched to a gene: 8. The V gene's germline CDR1 is MDHEN and CDR2 SYDVKM. This CDR3 reads CASNERESSGELFF. The DNA for the CDR3 is TGTGCCAGCAATGAGCGGGAGTCGAGCGGGGAGCTGTTTTTT.

The chain is built from TRBV10-1 and TRBJ2-2; the D gene is possibly TRBD1 (6 bases). Germline CDR1 and CDR2: WNHNN and SYGVQD (reference sequence). The CDR3 totals 15 residues. With 4 bases removed from V and 4 bases from J, the gap between germline ends came to 13 bases. The CDR3 nucleotides read TGCGCCAGCAGTGCTGGGACAACTACCACCGGGGAGCTGTTTTTT. Translation: CASSAGTTTTGELFF.

V usage is TRBV5-5 and J usage is TRBJ1-1, with no clear D. Per the germline V gene, CDR1 is SGHKS and CDR2 is YYEKEE (reference sequence). V was trimmed by 7 bases and J by 0 bases, leaving 7 bases between them. The CDR3 has 12 amino acids. The CDR3 spells CASQILNTEAFF. The CDR3 DNA follows: TGTGCCAGCCAGATCTTGAACACTGAAGCTTTCTTT.

The V gene is TRBV12-2, the J gene TRBJ2-3; the table's D call of TRBD2 was not tested on the DNA. TRBV12-2 is termed a pseudogene. The CDR3 runs 18 residues. The CDR3 DNA is TGTGCAAGTCGCTTTACACAAGCGGGAGGGTTGTTTGCAGATACGCAGTATTTT. It translates to CASRFTQAGGLFADTQYF.

The V call is TRBV19, the J call TRBJ2-2; maybe TRBD1 (6 bases). Germline V CDR1 and CDR2: LNHDA, SQIVND (reference sequence). Deletions cut 0 bases from V and 7 bases from J, with 18 bases between. The CDR3 is made up of 17 amino acids. The CDR3 bases are TGTGCCAGTAGTATAGATCCGGCGGCAGGGGTGATCGGGGAGCTGTTTTTT. Amino acids: CASSIDPAAGVIGELFF. Together with reference TRBV19 and TRBJ2-2, the CDR3 gives the full variable domain: DGGITQSPKYLFRKEGQNVTLSCEQNLNHDAMYWYRQDPGQGLRLIYYSQIVNDFQKGDIAEGYSVSREKKESFPLTVTSAQKNPTAFYLCASSIDPAAGVIGELFFGEGSRLTVL.

CDR3 in amino acids: CASSQTGTGGYTF. The CDR3 coding sequence is TGTGCCAGCAGTCAGACGGGAACTGGGGGCTACACCTTC. The chain employs TRBV27 and TRBJ1-2, with no clear D. The CDR3 has 13 amino acids. Germline V gene lookup returns CDR1 MNHEY and CDR2 SMNVEV (reference sequence). The V and J ends lost 5 bases and 8 bases respectively, with 15 bases between them.

The V call is TRBV29-1, the J call TRBJ2-7; the D gene is possibly TRBD1 (5 bases). The CDR3 spans 15 residues. Germline CDR1 is SQVTM and CDR2 is ANQGSEA. Trimming left V 2 bases short and J 1 base short, with 15 bases between. CDR3 region: CSVEYPWGPSYEQYF. The CDR3 DNA is TGCAGCGTTGAATACCCATGGGGCCCATCCTACGAGCAGTACTTC.

This chain joins TRBV28 and TRBJ2-7; 7 positions match TRBD1. V shed 4 bases, J shed 7 bases, and the junction held 13 bases outside the gene matches. The germline V gene has CDR1 MDHEN and CDR2 SYDVKM. CDR3 length: 15 residues. The CDR3 coding sequence is TGTGCCAGCAGTTCAACAGGGGCCCTAACGGGGGAGCAGTACTTC. The encoded protein is CASSSTGALTGEQYF. Complete variable domain (other parts from reference TRBV28 and TRBJ2-7): DVKVTQSSRYLVKRTGEKVFLECVQDMDHENMFWYRQDPGLGLRLIYFSYDVKMKEKGDIPEGYSVSREKKERFSLILESASTNQTSMYLCASSSTGALTGEQYFGPGTRLTVT.

In DNA form, the CDR3 reads TGCGCCAGCAGAACGGGGTCCGGAAACACCATATATTTT. This translates into CASRTGSGNTIYF. The V gene is TRBV5-1, the J gene TRBJ1-3; no clear D gene. Deletions cut 5 bases from V and 4 bases from J, with 10 bases between. This CDR3 is 13 amino acids long. Germline-derived CDR1 and CDR2 are SGHRS and YFSETQ.

CDR3 sequence reads: CASSHSGRGWPGNQPQHF. The CDR3 DNA sequence: TGTGCCAGCAGTCACAGCGGACGGGGGTGGCCAGGCAATCAGCCCCAGCATTTT. The chain recombines TRBV27 with TRBJ1-5, with D perhaps matching TRBD1 (5 bases). V lost 5 bases and J lost 2, with 22 bases in between. The CDR3 runs 18 residues. The germline V gene encodes CDR1 MNHEY and CDR2 SMNVEV (reference sequence).

V usage is TRBV28 and J usage is TRBJ2-2, with TRBD1 as a possible D gene (5 bases). The germline V gene encodes CDR1 MDHEN and CDR2 SYDVKM. The CDR3 extends over 13 amino acids. V shed 3 bases and J shed 9 bases, with 11 bases lying between them. The CDR3 nucleotides read TGTGCCAGCAGTTTTGTAGGGGTTCGGGAGCTGTTTTTT. This translates into CASSFVGVRELFF.

The chain carries TRBV7-9 and TRBJ2-2; D gene unclear. The ends were cut back, 3 bases at V and 3 bases at J, with 8 bases in the middle. Germline V gene lookup returns CDR1 SEHNR and CDR2 FQNEAQ (reference sequence). CDR3 size: 14 residues. The CDR3 protein is CASSLVGHTGELFF. CDR3 DNA: TGTGCCAGCAGCTTGGTTGGTCACACCGGGGAGCTGTTTTTT.

The rearrangement uses TRBV19 and TRBJ1-1; 7 bases are a match to TRBD1. The CDR3 extends over 15 amino acids. After removal of 3 bases from V and 0 bases from J, the junction contained 4 bases not matched to a gene. Germline CDR1 reads LNHDA; CDR2 reads SQIVND (reference sequence). CDR3 sequence reads: CASSISTGLNTEAFF. The CDR3 bases are TGTGCCAGTAGTATTTCGACAGGGTTGAACACTGAAGCTTTCTTT.

V and J are TRBV7-6 and TRBJ2-7; 9 bases line up with TRBD1. The CDR3 has 14 residues. J gave up 6 bases and V 3 bases, and 6 bases lay outside the gene matches. Per germline, CDR1 SGHVS and CDR2 FNYEAQ. The CDR3 bases are TGTGCCAGCAGCTTTGGGACAGGGTATTCCGAGCAGTACTTC. This gives the protein CASSFGTGYSEQYF. Full variable domain (outside the CDR3, taken from reference TRBV7-6 and TRBJ2-7): GAGVSQSPRYKVTKRGQDVALRCDPISGHVSLYWYRQALGQGPEFLTYFNYEAQQDKSGLPNDRFSAERPEGSISTLTIQRTEQRDSAMYRCASSFGTGYSEQYFGPGTRLTVT.

This clone came up once. The chain is built from TRBV5-5 and TRBJ2-6; no clear D gene. From germline, CDR1 is SGHKS and CDR2 YYEKEE (reference sequence). Between the trimmed V and J ends, which lost 1 base and 0 bases, there was a span of 8 bases. The CDR3 contains 16 residues. CDR3 loop: CASSLQAYSGANVLTF. The CDR3 DNA is TGTGCCAGCAGCTTGCAGGCCTACTCTGGGGCCAACGTCCTGACTTTC. The variable domain in full, completed from reference TRBV5-5 and TRBJ2-6, reads DAGVTQSPTHLIKTRGQQVTLRCSPISGHKSVSWYQQVLGQGPQFIFQYYEKEERGRGNFPDRFSARQFPNYSSELNVNALLLGDSALYLCASSLQAYSGANVLTFGAGSRLTVL.

The chain recombines TRBV11-2 with TRBJ1-2; D not resolved. Germline assignment: CDR1 SGHAT and CDR2 FQNNGV. Trimming left V 6 bases short and J 0 bases short, with 17 bases between. CDR3 size: 16 residues. CDR3 region: CASSGPSGPSNYGYTF. In DNA form, the CDR3 reads TGTGCCAGCAGTGGCCCCTCAGGACCTTCTAACTATGGCTACACCTTC.

V is TRBV7-8 and J is TRBJ2-7, with D possibly TRBD1 on 5 matching bases. Trimming stripped 0 bases from V and 5 bases from J, with 5 bases between. CDR1 and CDR2 from the germline V gene are SGHVS and FQNEAQ. The CDR3 sequence is 12 residues long. The CDR3: CASSLAGDEQYF. CDR3 bases: TGTGCCAGCAGCTTAGCAGGGGACGAGCAGTACTTC. Complete variable domain (other parts from reference TRBV7-8 and TRBJ2-7): GAGVSQSPRYKVAKRGQDVALRCDPISGHVSLFWYQQALGQGPEFLTYFQNEAQLDKSGLPSDRFFAERPEGSVSTLKIQRTQQEDSAVYLCASSLAGDEQYFGPGTRLTVT.

The chain carries TRBV19 and TRBJ1-5; TRBD1 agrees at 11 bases. CDR3 length: 15 residues. Germline V lookup: CDR1 LNHDA, CDR2 SQIVND (reference sequence). Losses at the gene ends were 6 bases for V and 4 bases for J; bases not matched to a gene: 5. CDR3 sequence: CASRFGTGGNQPQHF. Written as DNA, the CDR3 is TGTGCCAGTAGGTTTGGGACAGGGGGTAATCAGCCCCAGCATTTT.

V and J are TRBV5-6 and TRBJ2-2, with D unclear. The V gene lost 0 bases and the J gene lost 4 bases, with 7 bases spanning the gap. This CDR3 has 14 residues. In germline, CDR1 is SGHDT, CDR2 YYEEEE. CDR3 coding DNA: TGTGCCAGCAGCTTGGGGGTCACCACCGGGGAGCTGTTTTTT. As protein: CASSLGVTTGELFF.

V usage is TRBV6-5 and J usage is TRBJ2-1; the D is unclear. V lost 6 bases and J lost 4, with 13 bases in between. From germline, CDR1 is MNHEY and CDR2 SVGAGI. CDR3 length equals 14 residues. CDR3 sequence reads: CASSRNVFYNEQFF. CDR3 in DNA: TGTGCCAGCAGCCGGAATGTCTTTTACAATGAGCAGTTCTTC.

In DNA form, the CDR3 reads TGTGCCTGGGGGAGGATTGGGGATACGCAGTATTTT. It translates to CAWGRIGDTQYF. The J gene is TRBJ2-3, the V gene TRBV30, with D possibly matching TRBD2 (6 bases). This CDR3 spans 12 amino acids. Germline V gene lookup returns CDR1 GTSNPN and CDR2 SVGIG (reference sequence). V lost 5 bases, J lost 6 bases, and 12 bases lay in between.

The chain recombines TRBV7-9 with TRBJ2-2; a possible D gene is TRBD2 (5 bases). CDR1 and CDR2 from the germline V gene are SEHNR and FQNEAQ (reference sequence). Trimming took 3 bases from V and 2 from J, leaving 10 bases between them. The CDR3 is 15 residues long. The CDR3 here is CASSLRVSNTGELFF. As DNA, the CDR3 is TGTGCCAGCAGCTTGCGGGTGAGCAACACCGGGGAGCTGTTTTTT.